Following are 20 T cell receptor beta chains from one sample sequenced in a study of T cells in Graves' hyperthyroidism and ophthalmopathy. From RNA transcripts, TCR beta CDR3 regions were amplified. The primer set for the first-round RT-PCR of the TCR CDR3 was HTBI. Using its own MiXCR run on the multiplex PCR reads, TCRdb lists one record per CDR3 protein. The table lists about 600,000 distinct CDR3 sequences, about 16% of them singletons, with roughly 3% in the top ten. The specimen sequenced was blood. Receptor source: a woman aged 40 to 50 with Graves' ophthalmopathy.

This clonotype was recorded many times. V gene TRBV3-1 combines with J gene TRBJ2-7, with 10 bases lining up with TRBD2. J lost 0 bases, V lost 6 bases, and 5 bases had no gene match. This CDR3 is 15 amino acids long. Germline lookup yields CDR1 LGHDT and CDR2 YNNKEL (reference sequence). CDR3 residues: CASRRTSGASYEQYF. As DNA, the CDR3 is TGTGCCAGCAGACGGACTAGCGGTGCCTCCTACGAGCAGTACTTC.

This clonotype was recorded many times. The V and J genes are TRBV2 and TRBJ2-7, with a tentative D call TRBD1 (5 bases). The CDR3 spans 12 residues. V lost 6 bases and J 3 bases, leaving 9 bases between the germline ends. In germline, CDR1 is SNHLY, CDR2 FYNNEI. The CDR3 loop reads CASRSDSYEQYF. In nucleotides, the CDR3 is TGTGCCAGCAGATCTGACAGCTACGAGCAGTACTTC.

In its sample, this clonotype was seen a few times. This chain joins TRBV5-1 and TRBJ2-1; 8 bases match TRBD1. CDR1 is SGHRS and CDR2 is YFSETQ in the germline V gene. The length of the CDR3 is 19 residues. V was clipped by 1 base and J by 5 bases; unmatched bases: 17. CDR3 sequence: CASSLPRTATGGRDNEQFF. The CDR3 DNA follows: TGCGCCAGCAGCTTGCCCCGTACCGCAACAGGGGGAAGGGACAATGAGCAGTTCTTC.

This clonotype was detected only a few times. The rearrangement joins TRBV30 to TRBJ1-5, with 7 bases matching TRBD1. Germline V lookup: CDR1 GTSNPN, CDR2 SVGIG (reference sequence). Trimming cost V 1 base and J 7 bases; bases outside gene matches: 4. The CDR3 totals 13 residues. The CDR3 DNA reads TGTGCCTGGAGTGGACAGGGTAAGCAGCCCCAGCATTTT. Its protein is CAWSGQGKQPQHF.

The rearrangement uses TRBV28 and TRBJ2-3, with 8 bases aligning to TRBD2. The CDR3 runs 13 residues. V lost 7 bases, J lost 4 bases, and 4 bases stayed unmatched. The germline V gene encodes CDR1 MDHEN and CDR2 SYDVKM. CDR3 sequence: CASTRAGADTQYF. In DNA, the CDR3 is TGTGCCAGCACCCGAGCGGGAGCAGATACGCAGTATTTT.

The V call is TRBV6-2 or TRBV6-3, the J call TRBJ2-1, with 8 bases aligning to TRBD2. Germline V gene sequence: CDR1 MNHEY, CDR2 SVGEGT. The CDR3 spans 14 residues. V lost 5 bases to trimming and J lost 9 bases; unmatched junction nucleotides: 9. The CDR3 coding sequence is TGTGCCAGCAGTGACAAGACTAGCGCGAGTGAGCAGTTCTTC. It translates to CASSDKTSASEQFF.

This clonotype was picked up many times. One end of the junction is discordant with germline, which a read error may explain. The V and J genes are TRBV5-1 and TRBJ1-2; 9 bases fit TRBD1. Germline V gene lookup returns CDR1 SGHRS and CDR2 YFSETQ. This CDR3 contains 14 residues. CDR3 amino acids: CASSLGQGSYGYTF. CDR3 bases: TGTGCCAGCAGCTTGGGACAGGGAAGCTATGGCTACACCTTC.

This clonotype was seen repeatedly, ten times or more. CDR3 nucleotides: TGCGCCAGCAGCCTCAGCCCTATAAGCTCTGGAAACACCATATATTTT. Encoded protein: CASSLSPISSGNTIYF. The V call is TRBV5-1, the J call TRBJ1-3; no reliable D call. The CDR3 covers 16 residues. The germline CDR1 and CDR2 sequences are SGHRS and YFSETQ. Trimming shortened V by 4 bases and J by 0 bases, and 14 bases separated the two germline ends.

At least ten counts were recorded for this clonotype. The chain has TRBV6-1 and TRBJ2-3, with D perhaps matching TRBD1 or TRBD2 (5 bases each). The CDR3 contains 14 residues. Germline values: CDR1 MNHNS, CDR2 SASEGT. V was shortened by 8 bases and J by 2 bases, with 14 bases between the two germline ends. CDR3 sequence: CASAPRGPTDTQYF. DNA for the CDR3: TGTGCCAGCGCCCCTCGGGGCCCCACAGATACGCAGTATTTT.

At least ten counts were recorded for this clonotype. This chain connects TRBV5-1 to TRBJ2-7; D may correspond to TRBD1 or TRBD2 (5 bases each). Trimming left V 0 bases short and J 3 bases short, with 10 bases between. Germline lookup yields CDR1 SGHRS and CDR2 YFSETQ. The CDR3 is 14 residues long. The CDR3 nucleotides are TGCGCCAGCAGCTTGGTGGGGGATAGCTACGAGCAGTACTTC. It codes for CASSLVGDSYEQYF.

This clonotype has ten or more counts. The rearrangement joins TRBV11-1 to TRBJ2-5; possibly TRBD1 for D (5 bases). V lost 0 bases to trimming and J lost 1 base, with 9 bases between them. The V gene's germline CDR1 is SGHAT and CDR2 FQDESV (reference sequence). CDR3 length equals 15 residues. In DNA, the CDR3 is TGTGCCAGCAGCTTAGCAGGGGCTGTCCAAGAGACCCAGTACTTC. This translates into CASSLAGAVQETQYF.

This clonotype has ten or more counts. The chain employs TRBV2 and TRBJ1-2; 10 bases are a match to TRBD1. The CDR3 extends over 15 amino acids. Per the germline V gene, CDR1 is SNHLY and CDR2 is FYNNEI. Trimming cost V 8 bases and J 2 bases; bases outside gene matches: 8. The CDR3 loop reads CASQGTGAANYGYTF. For the CDR3, the DNA is TGTGCCAGCCAAGGGACAGGGGCAGCAAACTATGGCTACACCTTC. Combining the CDR3 with reference TRBV2 and TRBJ1-2 gives the whole variable domain EPEVTQTPSHQVTQMGQEVILRCVPISNHLYFYWYRQILGQKVEFLVSFYNNEISEKSEIFDDQFSVERPDGSNFTLKIRSTKLEDSAMYFCASQGTGAANYGYTFGSGTRLTVV.

V is TRBV2 and J is TRBJ2-7, with 10 bases lining up with TRBD2. The CDR3 has 16 amino acids. Per the germline V gene, CDR1 is SNHLY and CDR2 is FYNNEI. Unmatched junction bases numbered 11, after V lost 7 bases and J lost 2 bases. This chain's CDR3 is CASMASGSWGAYEQYF. CDR3 sequence (DNA): TGTGCCAGCATGGCTAGCGGGAGTTGGGGTGCCTACGAGCAGTACTTC.

The gene calls are TRBV2 and TRBJ2-5; 16 nucleotides line up with TRBD2. From germline, CDR1 is SNHLY and CDR2 FYNNEI. V shed 1 base, J shed 1 base, and the junction held 3 bases outside the gene matches. The CDR3 totals 18 residues. This chain's CDR3 is CASSEGGLAGGVQETQYF. In DNA form, the CDR3 reads TGTGCCAGCAGTGAAGGGGGACTAGCGGGAGGGGTCCAAGAGACCCAGTACTTC.

This clonotype was detected only a few times. The rearrangement uses TRBV7-9 and TRBJ2-1, with 11 nucleotides matching TRBD2. This CDR3 has 16 amino acids. CDR1 SEHNR and CDR2 FQNEAQ come from the germline V gene (reference sequence). The V and J ends lost 1 base and 7 bases, in that order; junction bases with no gene match: 6. As DNA, the CDR3 is TGTGCCAGCAGCTTAGGAACTAGCGGGAGTGGGAATGAGCAGTTCTTC. It encodes CASSLGTSGSGNEQFF.

Many counts were recorded for this clonotype. The rearrangement uses TRBV6-1 and TRBJ1-1, with 8 bases fitting TRBD1. The trim removed 6 bases at V and 0 bases at J, leaving 6 bases unmatched. In germline, CDR1 is MNHNS, CDR2 SASEGT. The CDR3 runs 15 residues. CDR3 in amino acids: CASRRQGLMNTEAFF. CDR3 DNA: TGTGCCAGCAGAAGACAGGGGCTAATGAACACTGAAGCTTTCTTT.

This clonotype occurred many times. The V call is TRBV5-1, the J call TRBJ2-5; D assignment may be TRBD1 or TRBD2 (6 bases each). The CDR3 is 16 residues long. CDR1 and CDR2 from the germline V gene are SGHRS and YFSETQ. Deletions cut 2 bases from V and 3 bases from J, with 17 bases between. CDR3 sequence: CASSFSGRGGEETQYF. The CDR3 coding sequence is TGCGCCAGCAGCTTTTCCGGCAGGGGAGGAGAAGAGACCCAGTACTTC.

The sample holds many counts of this clonotype. The chain joins TRBV5-1 to TRBJ2-7; 12 nucleotides line up with TRBD1. The CDR3 is 14 amino acids. The V gene end was trimmed by 7 bases and the J gene end by 2 bases; junction bases not matched to a gene: 4. Germline CDR1 is SGHRS and CDR2 is YFSETQ. The CDR3 loop reads CASGTGGTTYEQYF. CDR3 in DNA: TGCGCCAGCGGGACAGGGGGCACAACCTACGAGCAGTACTTC.

V usage is TRBV3-1 and J usage is TRBJ1-1, with TRBD1 as a possible D gene (6 bases). CDR3 length: 14 residues. Trimming removed 6 bases from V and 0 bases from J, with 11 bases in between. CDR1 is LGHDT, CDR2 YNNKEL, per germline (reference sequence). CDR3 sequence: CASREGQLNTEAFF. In DNA form, the CDR3 reads TGTGCCAGCAGGGAAGGACAGTTGAACACTGAAGCTTTCTTT.

This clonotype occurred many times. The chain uses TRBV5-1 and TRBJ2-2; TRBD1 agrees at 9 bases. The CDR3 contains 14 residues. Trimming removed 2 bases from V and 5 bases from J; junction bases left unmatched: 1. CDR1 is SGHRS, CDR2 YFSETQ, per germline. The chain's CDR3 is CASSFDRGTGELFF. Written as DNA, the CDR3 is TGCGCCAGCAGCTTTGACAGGGGGACCGGGGAGCTGTTTTTT.